This T cell receptor (beta chain) appears in the sequencing data of a study of CD8+ T cells in alopecia areata. Findings of the study overall: Scalp lesions, especially in alopecia totalis/universalis, had higher clonality than normal scalp.

A word on this clone: The antigen is not known.

The length of the CDR3 is 15 residues. V lost 0 bases, J lost 4 bases, and 5 bases stayed unmatched. Germline CDR1 ENHRY, CDR2 SYGVKD. Investigators isolated RNA and reverse transcribed it into cDNA to act as the sequencing template. Generated by immunoSEQ multiplex PCR, the TCRdb table keeps only in-frame clones and is missing some. The table includes 150,000 or so clones, more than 75% detected once. The sequences come from CD8+ T cells sorted from blood, collected at week 0. The J gene is TRBJ2-7, the V gene TRBV10-3; 8 bases match TRBD2. The TCR was taken from a human donor with alopecia areata. The CDR3 spells CAISESAGGDYEQYF. The CDR3 DNA is TGTGCCATCAGTGAGTCTGCGGGGGGAGATTACGAGCAGTACTTC.